This T cell receptor (beta chain) was retrieved from a study of T-cell memory formation after mild COVID-19. Germline assignment: CDR1 MNHEY and CDR2 SVGAGI. V trimming: 7 bases; J trimming: 0 bases; junction bases outside the gene matches: 9. This CDR3 has 16 residues. TCRdb reprocessed the 5' RACE reads via MiXCR and lists one record per CDR3 protein. The repertoire holds just over 150,000 distinct CDR3 sequences, with around a third as singletons. The sequenced material came from PBMCs or a T cell subset sorted from them (not recorded which). This TCR was sampled from an adult woman who had mild COVID-19 (a few samples of this study predate the infection). Cell type and time point are not known. The chain is built from TRBV6-5 and TRBJ1-3, with 7 bases lining up with TRBD1. The CDR3 region is CASTKGAGGSGNTIYF. DNA of the CDR3: TGTGCCAGCACGAAGGGGGCAGGTGGCTCTGGAAACACCATATATTTT.